Listed below are T cell receptor beta chains from one sample, sequenced in a study of cytomegalovirus exposure and HLA in healthy donors. Assay used: immunoSEQ multiplex PCR; TCRdb lists only in-frame clones, some missing. The sample contains about 93,000 clones, around 73% of which appear only once. The sample comprised PBMCs. Receptors were obtained from a woman in her forties in good health and CMV-seronegative. CDR3s include the opening cysteine and the closing phenylalanine or tryptophan. D genes are given only for firm matches. Expanded clones are given a class, and other clones once, few, many or no size at all.

V gene: TRBV7-9
J gene: TRBJ2-1
D gene: TRBD1
clone size: .
CDR3 protein: CASSLNRGGAHNEQFF
CDR3 DNA: TGTGCCAGCAGCTTAAACAGGGGTGGGGCCCACAATGAGCAGTTCTTC

V gene: TRBV28
J gene: TRBJ2-6
D gene: TRBD1
clone size: .
CDR3 protein: CASRMGQGGLSGANVLTF
CDR3 DNA: TGTGCCAGCAGAATGGGACAGGGAGGATTATCTGGGGCCAACGTCCTGACTTTC

V gene: TRBV7-8
J gene: TRBJ2-7
D gene: TRBD2
clone size: once
CDR3 protein: CASSLRTSGRPNYEQYF
CDR3 DNA: TGTGCCAGCAGCTTGAGGACTAGCGGGAGGCCCAACTACGAGCAGTACTTC

V gene: TRBV30
J gene: TRBJ1-1
D gene: .
clone size: .
CDR3 protein: CAFQMNTEAFF
CDR3 DNA: TGTGCCTTTCAGATGAACACTGAAGCTTTCTTT

V gene: TRBV13
J gene: TRBJ2-1
D gene: TRBD2
clone size: .
CDR3 protein: CASSFSLAGGNEQFF
CDR3 DNA: TGTGCCAGCAGCTTTAGCCTAGCGGGAGGGAATGAGCAGTTCTTC

V gene: TRBV6-5
J gene: TRBJ1-5
D gene: .
clone size: .
CDR3 protein: CASSYSKQGANQPQHF
CDR3 DNA: TGTGCCAGCAGTTACTCGAAACAGGGAGCAAATCAGCCCCAGCATTTT

V gene: TRBV19
J gene: TRBJ2-7
D gene: TRBD1
clone size: .
CDR3 protein: CASTRTGSSYEQYF
CDR3 DNA: TGTGCCAGTACTAGGACAGGCAGCTCCTACGAGCAGTACTTC

V gene: TRBV7-2
J gene: TRBJ2-2
D gene: TRBD2
clone size: .
CDR3 protein: CASSLLPSGRTGELFF
CDR3 DNA: TGTGCCAGCAGCCTACTCCCTAGCGGGAGAACCGGGGAGCTGTTTTTT

V gene: TRBV5-1
J gene: TRBJ2-3
D gene: TRBD2
clone size: .
CDR3 protein: CASSPSISGGYTDTQYF
CDR3 DNA: TGCGCCAGCAGCCCATCAATTTCGGGGGGTTACACAGATACGCAGTATTTT

V gene: TRBV28
J gene: TRBJ1-5
D gene: .
clone size: .
CDR3 protein: CASSSQGNQPQHF
CDR3 DNA: TGTGCCAGCAGTTCCCAGGGTAATCAGCCCCAGCATTTT

V gene: TRBV7-3
J gene: TRBJ1-1
D gene: .
clone size: once
CDR3 protein: CASSFGGNTEAFF
CDR3 DNA: TGTGCCAGCAGCTTCGGTGGGAACACTGAAGCTTTCTTT

V gene: TRBV20-1
J gene: TRBJ2-3
D gene: .
clone size: .
CDR3 protein: CSARGGDTQYF
CDR3 DNA: TGCAGTGCCCGAGGCGGAGATACGCAGTATTTT

V gene: TRBV15
J gene: TRBJ1-2
D gene: .
clone size: .
CDR3 protein: CATSREQGNYGYTF
CDR3 DNA: TGTGCCACCAGCAGAGAACAGGGAAACTATGGCTACACCTTC

V gene: TRBV7-2
J gene: TRBJ2-5
D gene: .
clone size: .
CDR3 protein: CASSTRVGRETQYF
CDR3 DNA: TGTGCCAGCAGCACACGGGTGGGTCGGGAGACCCAGTACTTC

V gene: TRBV2
J gene: TRBJ2-3
D gene: TRBD2
clone size: .
CDR3 protein: CASSRVGSGRVKDTQYF
CDR3 DNA: TGTGCCAGCAGTCGCGTAGGAAGCGGGAGGGTTAAAGATACGCAGTATTTT

V gene: TRBV28
J gene: TRBJ2-7
D gene: TRBD1
clone size: .
CDR3 protein: CASSSLLRDSHYEQYF
CDR3 DNA: TGTGCCAGCAGTTCCCTCCTCCGGGACAGCCACTACGAGCAGTACTTC

V gene: TRBV5-1
J gene: TRBJ1-2
D gene: TRBD1
clone size: .
CDR3 protein: CASSLGPSGGWDYGYTF
CDR3 DNA: TGCGCCAGCAGCTTGGGCCCGTCAGGGGGCTGGGACTATGGCTACACCTTC

V gene: TRBV10-1
J gene: TRBJ2-1
D gene: .
clone size: .
CDR3 protein: CASSEEFSGKGYNEQFF
CDR3 DNA: TGCGCCAGCAGTGAGGAGTTCTCCGGGAAGGGCTACAATGAGCAGTTCTTC

V gene: TRBV27
J gene: TRBJ2-7
D gene: .
clone size: .
CDR3 protein: CASSLSRGATYEQYF
CDR3 DNA: TGTGCCAGCAGTTTATCAAGGGGCGCGACCTACGAGCAGTACTTC

V gene: TRBV7-2
J gene: TRBJ2-5
D gene: .
clone size: .
CDR3 protein: CASSQTRRPETQYF
CDR3 DNA: TGTGCCAGCAGCCAGACTCGGCGTCCAGAGACCCAGTACTTC

V gene: TRBV18
J gene: TRBJ1-5
D gene: TRBD1
clone size: .
CDR3 protein: CASSDKTGPSNQPQHF
CDR3 DNA: TGTGCCAGCTCAGACAAGACAGGGCCTTCTAATCAGCCCCAGCATTTT

V gene: TRBV10-2
J gene: TRBJ1-1
D gene: TRBD1
clone size: .
CDR3 protein: CATGQVLMNTEAFF
CDR3 DNA: TGCGCCACAGGACAGGTCCTCATGAACACTGAAGCTTTCTTT

V gene: TRBV27
J gene: TRBJ2-2
D gene: TRBD2
clone size: .
CDR3 protein: CASSLIGGTNTGELFF
CDR3 DNA: TGTGCCAGCAGTTTAATCGGGGGGACGAACACCGGGGAGCTGTTTTTT

V gene: TRBV4-3
J gene: TRBJ2-7
D gene: TRBD1
clone size: few
CDR3 protein: CASSNTRQGASYEQYF
CDR3 DNA: TGCGCCAGCAGCAATACGCGACAGGGGGCTTCCTACGAGCAGTACTTC

V gene: TRBV15
J gene: TRBJ2-2
D gene: TRBD1
clone size: .
CDR3 protein: CATSRQRGRYTGELFF
CDR3 DNA: TGTGCCACCAGCAGACAAAGGGGGCGCTACACCGGGGAGCTGTTTTTT

V gene: TRBV11-2
J gene: TRBJ2-2
D gene: TRBD2
clone size: .
CDR3 protein: CASSIAGKTGELFF
CDR3 DNA: TGTGCCAGCAGTATAGCGGGAAAAACCGGGGAGCTGTTTTTT